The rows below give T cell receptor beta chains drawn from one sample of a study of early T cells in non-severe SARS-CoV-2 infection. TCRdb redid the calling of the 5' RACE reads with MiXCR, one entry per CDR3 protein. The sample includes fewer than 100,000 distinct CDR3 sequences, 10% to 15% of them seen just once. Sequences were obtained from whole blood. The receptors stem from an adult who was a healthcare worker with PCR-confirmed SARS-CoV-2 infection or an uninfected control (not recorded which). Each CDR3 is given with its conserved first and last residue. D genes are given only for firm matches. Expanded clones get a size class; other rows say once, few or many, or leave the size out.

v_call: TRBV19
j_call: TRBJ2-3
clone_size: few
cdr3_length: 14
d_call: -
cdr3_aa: CASSIGQGTDTQYF
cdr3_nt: TGTGCCAGTAGTATTGGGCAGGGAACAGATACGCAGTATTTT

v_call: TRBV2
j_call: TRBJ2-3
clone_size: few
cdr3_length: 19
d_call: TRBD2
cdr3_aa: CASRGQTGLAGEGADTQYF
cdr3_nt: TGTGCCAGCAGAGGACAGACAGGACTAGCGGGAGAGGGTGCAGATACGCAGTATTTT

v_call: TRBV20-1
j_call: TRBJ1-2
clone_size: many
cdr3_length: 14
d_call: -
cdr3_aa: CSASQVSLNYGYTF
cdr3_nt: TGCAGTGCTAGTCAGGTTTCCCTCAACTATGGCTACACCTTC

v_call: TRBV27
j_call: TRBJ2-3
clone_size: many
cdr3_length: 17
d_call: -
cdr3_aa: CASSPPSFSASTDTQYF
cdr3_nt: TGTGCCAGCAGTCCACCGTCTTTTTCGGCTAGCACAGATACGCAGTATTTT

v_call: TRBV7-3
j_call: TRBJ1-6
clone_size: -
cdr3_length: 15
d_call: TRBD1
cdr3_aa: CASSLEGQGNSPLHF
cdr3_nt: TGTGCCAGCAGCTTAGAGGGACAGGGTAATTCACCCCTCCACTTT

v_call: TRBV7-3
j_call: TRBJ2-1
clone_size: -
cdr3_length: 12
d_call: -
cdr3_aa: CASSSSQEEQFF
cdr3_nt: TGTGCCAGCAGCTCCTCCCAGGAGGAGCAGTTCTTC

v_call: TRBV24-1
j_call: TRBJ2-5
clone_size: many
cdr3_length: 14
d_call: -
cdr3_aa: CATSDADSPWTQYF
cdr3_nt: TGTGCCACCAGTGACGCGGACTCACCCTGGACCCAGTACTTC

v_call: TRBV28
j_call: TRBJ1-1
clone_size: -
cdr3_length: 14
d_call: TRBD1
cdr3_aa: CAGATGGSNTEAFF
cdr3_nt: TGTGCCGGGGCCACAGGGGGTTCGAACACTGAAGCTTTCTTT

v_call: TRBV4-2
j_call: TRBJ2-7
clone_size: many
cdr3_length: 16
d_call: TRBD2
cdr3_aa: CASSQVRAGGNYEQYF
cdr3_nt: TGTGCCAGCAGCCAAGTTCGCGCGGGAGGGAACTACGAGCAGTACTTC

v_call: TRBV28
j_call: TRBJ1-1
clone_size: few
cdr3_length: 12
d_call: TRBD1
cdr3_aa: CATLTGYLEAFF
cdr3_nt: TGTGCCACCCTGACAGGGTACCTTGAAGCTTTCTTT

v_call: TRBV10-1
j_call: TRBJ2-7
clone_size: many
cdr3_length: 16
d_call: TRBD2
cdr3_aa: CASSERIGGLAVEQYF
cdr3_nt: TGCGCCAGCAGTGAACGTATTGGGGGACTAGCGGTCGAGCAGTACTTC